Included here is one T cell receptor beta chain sequence, with context. This sample's time point: pretreatment peripheral blood. This CDR3 has 13 residues. Germline V gene data show CDR1 as SGHAT and CDR2 as FQNNGV. V gave up 5 bases and J gave up 6 bases, with 13 bases separating them. This sample stems from a study of PD-L1 blockade in urothelial cancer. Study-wide background: In the patient group, about 90% of the roughly 29 were males with bladder-origin urothelial cancer. Patients arrived having already received 0 to 3 prior chemotherapy regimens. After treatment start, blood was analyzed at 3 weeks (second dose) and at 6 weeks.

The authors spiked synthetic TCR analog templates into each PCR. The table came from immunoSEQ multiplex PCR; TCRdb's copy has only in-frame clones and leaves some out. Here the sample spans approximately 50,000 clones, around 84% being singletons. The sample here was PBMCs, taken around atezolizumab (anti-PD-L1) treatment. The V and J genes are TRBV11-2 and TRBJ1-1, with a tentative D call TRBD1 (6 bases). The TCR comes from a man in his fifties with urothelial cancer. The DNA of the CDR3 is TGTGCCAGCAGCGTAGGACAGTTACCTGAAGCTTTCTTT. It specifies CASSVGQLPEAFF.